Listed below are T cell receptor beta chains from one sample, sequenced in a study of persistence of HIV-infected CD4 T cells. These receptors' antigens are unknown. TCRdb's table, derived via immunoSEQ multiplex PCR, lists solely in-frame clones and lacks some. The sample holds 40,000 to 55,000 clones, about 87% seen once. Sequencing used CD4+ T cells sorted from PBMCs after roughly 19-hour stimulation, obtained from a patient who received antiretroviral therapy. These receptors originate from an adult woman with HIV who was CMV-seropositive. The CDR3 runs from the conserved cysteine through the conserved F or W. A D gene is named only where the DNA matches it firmly. Clone size, where shown, is once, few, many, or a class for clones that have expanded.

j_gene,v_gene,abundance,d_gene,CDR3aa,CDR3nt
TRBJ1-2,TRBV30,.,.,CAWSDAGRTYTF,TGTGCCTGGAGTGACGCTGGCAGGACATACACCTTC
TRBJ2-7,TRBV15,.,.,CATSNLLGQAFYEQYF,TGTGCCACCAGCAATCTCTTGGGGCAGGCCTTCTACGAGCAGTACTTC
TRBJ1-1,TRBV28,.,.,CASGASGGPLNTEAFF,TGTGCCAGCGGAGCGTCGGGGGGGCCCCTGAACACTGAAGCTTTCTTT
TRBJ2-1,TRBV7-2,.,TRBD2,CASSFPGGGSNEQFF,TGTGCCAGCAGCTTCCCCGGGGGGGGGTCCAATGAGCAGTTCTTC
TRBJ2-1,TRBV7-8,.,TRBD2,CASSLILAGYNEQFF,TGTGCCAGCAGCTTAATACTAGCGGGGTACAATGAGCAGTTCTTC
TRBJ2-1,TRBV7-8,.,TRBD2,CASSFGLAGGPSYNEQFF,TGTGCCAGCAGCTTCGGACTAGCGGGAGGGCCATCCTACAATGAGCAGTTCTTC
TRBJ1-2,TRBV30,.,TRBD1,CAWNSYLRQGFYGYTF,TGTGCCTGGAATAGTTACCTGAGACAGGGATTCTATGGCTACACCTTC
TRBJ1-4,TRBV18,.,.,CASSTGAVTTNEKLFF,TGTGCCAGCTCGACAGGAGCAGTAACAACTAATGAAAAACTGTTTTTT
TRBJ1-3,TRBV7-2,.,.,CASSLAGIGNTIYF,TGTGCCAGCAGCTTAGCAGGCATCGGGAACACCATATATTTT
TRBJ1-5,TRBV27,.,.,CASSPFRGDQPQHF,TGTGCCAGCAGTCCCTTTCGGGGGGATCAGCCCCAGCATTTT
TRBJ1-1,TRBV18,.,.,CASSATRGGDTEAFF,TGTGCCAGCTCAGCCACGCGGGGAGGGGACACTGAAGCTTTCTTT
TRBJ2-7,TRBV28,.,.,CASSSGSTQREQYF,TGTGCCAGCAGCTCAGGGTCCACCCAACGCGAGCAGTACTTC
TRBJ1-2,TRBV5-1,.,.,CASSPSWQHYGYTF,TGCGCCAGCAGTCCATCCTGGCAGCACTATGGCTACACCTTC
TRBJ1-2,TRBV10-1,few,TRBD1,CASSESHRGQGYTF,TGCGCCAGCAGTGAGTCTCACAGGGGGCAGGGCTACACCTTC
TRBJ2-1,TRBV6-5,once,.,CASSPTEGYNEQFF,TGTGCCAGCAGTCCGACCGAAGGATACAATGAGCAGTTCTTC
TRBJ2-5,TRBV10-3,.,.,CAISVNQGAGQETQYF,TGTGCCATCAGTGTAAATCAGGGTGCTGGTCAAGAGACCCAGTACTTC
TRBJ1-3,TRBV24-1,.,.,CATRVGNTIYF,TGTGCCACCAGGGTTGGAAACACCATATATTTT
TRBJ2-5,TRBV18,.,.,CASSPPGFQETQYF,TGTGCCAGCTCACCACCTGGCTTCCAAGAGACCCAGTACTTC
TRBJ2-2,TRBV7-9,few,.,CASSLQGGAGELFF,TGTGCCAGCAGCTTACAGGGAGGAGCCGGGGAGCTGTTTTTT
TRBJ1-5,TRBV19,.,TRBD1,CASSMGQLSNQPQHF,TGTGCCAGTAGTATGGGACAGCTTAGCAATCAGCCCCAGCATTTT
TRBJ2-1,TRBV7-2,.,.,CASSLNFRGEQFF,TGTGCCAGCAGCTTAAATTTCCGAGGGGAGCAGTTCTTC
TRBJ2-7,TRBV25-1,.,.,CASSESAGLGQYF,TGTGCCAGCAGTGAATCGGCGGGCCTAGGGCAGTACTTC
TRBJ2-1,TRBV5-6,.,TRBD1,CASSSIRGQGFNEQFF,TGTGCCAGCAGCTCGATCAGGGGACAGGGGTTTAATGAGCAGTTCTTC
TRBJ1-1,TRBV29-1,once,.,CSVEKNTEAFF,TGCAGCGTTGAAAAGAACACTGAAGCTTTCTTT
TRBJ2-3,TRBV20-1,once,TRBD2,CSASETSGTDTQYF,TGCAGTGCTAGTGAGACTAGCGGCACAGATACGCAGTATTTT
TRBJ2-7,TRBV5-5,.,.,CASSSRRGGEQYF,TGTGCCAGCAGCTCCCGGAGGGGGGGGGAGCAGTACTTC
TRBJ2-3,TRBV2,.,.,CASSEKRDTQYF,TGTGCCAGCAGTGAAAAACGAGATACGCAGTATTTT
TRBJ2-7,TRBV7-9,few,.,CASSPADGLYEQYF,TGTGCCAGCAGCCCCGCCGACGGGCTCTACGAGCAGTACTTC
TRBJ1-5,TRBV19,.,TRBD1,CASSRGQGARGSNQPQHF,TGTGCCAGTAGTCGGGGACAGGGGGCGAGGGGAAGCAATCAGCCCCAGCATTTT
TRBJ2-7,TRBV29-1,.,TRBD1,CSVRQGSTYEQYF,TGCAGCGTCAGACAGGGGTCAACCTACGAGCAGTACTTC
TRBJ2-2,TRBV5-1,once,TRBD1,CASSLKGAVGELFF,TGCGCCAGCAGCTTGAAGGGGGCCGTCGGGGAGCTGTTTTTT
TRBJ1-1,TRBV28,once,.,CASSGGSGTEAFF,TGTGCCAGCAGTGGGGGTAGTGGCACTGAAGCTTTCTTT
TRBJ1-2,TRBV3-1/TRBV3-2,.,TRBD1,CASSQGSGQSYGYTF,TGTGCCAGCAGCCAAGGATCGGGACAGAGCTATGGCTACACCTTC
TRBJ1-1,TRBV6-2/TRBV6-3,.,.,CASSYEVANTEAFF,TGTGCCAGCAGTTACGAGGTAGCCAACACTGAAGCTTTCTTT
TRBJ1-6,TRBV5-8,once,.,CASSFERVSRRNSPLHF,TGTGCCAGCAGCTTTGAAAGGGTTTCCAGAAGGAATTCACCCCTCCACTTT
TRBJ2-5,TRBV14,.,.,CASSSFLQGRETQYF,TGTGCCAGCAGCTCTTTCCTACAGGGTCGGGAGACCCAGTACTTC
TRBJ2-3,TRBV7-9,.,.,CASSFSGGWADTQYF,TGTGCCAGCAGCTTTTCGGGGGGCTGGGCAGATACGCAGTATTTT
TRBJ1-2,TRBV5-6,.,.,CASTLEQGSGYTF,TGTGCCAGCACCCTTGAGCAGGGAAGTGGCTACACCTTC
TRBJ1-2,TRBV10-2,.,.,CASSESTVRNYGYTF,TGCGCCAGCAGTGAGTCAACGGTCAGGAACTATGGCTACACCTTC
TRBJ1-2,TRBV7-2,.,TRBD1,CASSLEGTESYGYTF,TGTGCCAGCAGCTTAGAGGGGACAGAGAGTTATGGCTACACCTTC
TRBJ2-3,TRBV6-1,.,.,CASSEGWGGAVNTQYF,TGTGCCAGCAGTGAAGGATGGGGGGGGGCTGTGAATACGCAGTATTTT
TRBJ2-2,TRBV7-9,once,.,CASSGRGLSTGELFF,TGTGCCAGCAGTGGTCGGGGACTCTCTACCGGGGAGCTGTTTTTT